The 7 T cell receptor beta chains given below trace back to one sample, sequenced in a study of blood T cell repertoires in COVID-19. The protocol was immunoSEQ multiplex PCR, while the TCRdb copy is restricted to in-frame clones and leaves out a portion. The data show some 70,000 clones, 70% to 90% seen once. Specimen: peripheral blood. Receptor source: a man under 40 with acute or convalescent COVID-19.

The genes are TRBV5-4 and TRBJ2-4; D unclear. The CDR3 runs to 14 residues. Germline CDR1 SGHNT, CDR2 YYREEE (reference sequence). Trimming took off 0 bases at V and 8 bases at J, with 12 bases between the two ends. The CDR3 nucleotides read TGTGCCAGCAGCTTGGAATATGGAGTGGACATTCAGTACTTC. The encoded protein is CASSLEYGVDIQYF.

The chain couples TRBV7-9 to TRBJ1-6; D gene unclear. CDR3 length equals 16 residues. Per germline, CDR1 SEHNR and CDR2 FQNEAQ (reference sequence). Trimming took 2 bases from V and 8 from J, leaving 16 bases between them. The chain's CDR3 is CASSLRGSPNDSPLHF. The CDR3 region has the DNA TGTGCCAGCAGCTTACGGGGATCACCCAACGATTCACCCCTCCACTTT.

The chain carries TRBV5-8 and TRBJ1-3, with 10 bases matching TRBD1. Germline V gene data show CDR1 as SGHTS and CDR2 as YDEGEE. This CDR3 has 14 amino acids. J lost 4 bases, V lost 5 bases, and 3 bases had no gene match. CDR3 in amino acids: CASRSTGGGNTIYF. The CDR3 DNA reads TGTGCCAGCAGATCGACAGGGGGCGGAAACACCATATATTTT.

This clone was seen only a few times. V usage is TRBV7-9 and J usage is TRBJ1-5, with D possibly TRBD1 on 5 matching bases. The CDR3 length is 14 residues. V gave up 2 bases and J gave up 3 bases, with 8 bases separating them. The germline gives CDR1 SEHNR, CDR2 FQNEAQ (reference sequence). CDR3 region: CASSLPGPNQPQHF. The CDR3 DNA follows: TGTGCCAGCAGCTTACCAGGGCCCAATCAGCCCCAGCATTTT.

The chain joins TRBV28 to TRBJ1-4, with a tentative D call TRBD1 (5 bases). The CDR3 runs 13 residues. Germline V gene lookup returns CDR1 MDHEN and CDR2 SYDVKM. Trimming shortened V by 6 bases and J by 11 bases, and 16 bases separated the two germline ends. CDR3 residues: CASSQRQFSKLFF. The CDR3 DNA follows: TGTGCCAGCAGCCAAAGACAGTTCTCGAAACTGTTTTTT.

The V gene is TRBV6-2 or TRBV6-3, the J gene TRBJ2-3; 14 bases fit TRBD2. This CDR3 has 15 residues. With V trimmed by 4 bases and J by 7 bases, 4 bases remained unmatched. From germline, CDR1 is MNHEY and CDR2 SVGEGT. This CDR3 reads CASSSGLAGANTQYF. CDR3 in DNA: TGTGCCAGCAGTTCGGGACTAGCGGGAGCTAATACGCAGTATTTT.

The genes are TRBV6-2 or TRBV6-3 and TRBJ1-5, with 9 bases aligning to TRBD1. Germline CDR1 and CDR2: MNHEY and SVGEGT. The CDR3 runs to 16 residues. The junction had 6 bases not matched to a gene; V was cut back by 2 bases and J by 4 bases. The CDR3 region has the DNA TGTGCCAGCAGTTACCCCCGTGGGACAGGGAATCAGCCCCAGCATTTT. Its translation: CASSYPRGTGNQPQHF.